These 24 T cell receptor beta chains originate from one sample sequenced in a study of beta chain features in type 1 diabetes. Investigators reverse transcribed all isolated RNA, so they sequenced expressed TCRB transcripts. The assay was immunoSEQ multiplex PCR, and TCRdb's table has in-frame clones only and misses some. The sample yields over 300,000 clones, 7% to 9% seen once. Sequences were obtained from central memory CD4+ T cells from blood. The source of these receptors is a woman between 18 and 29 years old in good health.

The chain joins TRBV6-5 to TRBJ2-2; no firm D call. The germline V and J ends were trimmed by 0 bases and 6 bases, with 14 bases remaining between them. CDR3 size: 16 residues. The V gene's germline CDR1 is MNHEY and CDR2 SVGAGI. The CDR3 region has the DNA TGTGCCAGCAGTTACTCGATGCCTTGGAATTCCGGGGAGCTGTTTTTT. Its protein is CASSYSMPWNSGELFF.

This clone was picked up a small number of times. This chain uses TRBV13 with TRBJ1-5; TRBD1 might be the D (5 bases). The CDR3 consists of 13 residues. CDR1 is PRHDT and CDR2 is FYEKMQ in the germline V gene (reference sequence). V was cut by 4 bases and J by 9 bases, with 13 bases left in between. The CDR3 is CASSSGAVGPQHF. CDR3 DNA: TGTGCCAGCAGCTCCGGGGCCGTGGGGCCCCAGCATTTT.

The rearrangement joins TRBV5-1 to TRBJ2-7; D gene uncertain. CDR1 and CDR2 from the germline V gene are SGHRS and YFSETQ. CDR3 length: 15 amino acids. Trimming took 0 bases from V and 5 from J, leaving 15 bases between them. As DNA, the CDR3 is TGCGCCAGCAGCTTGGCAAAGGACCCTTTAGACGAGCAGTACTTC. It translates to CASSLAKDPLDEQYF.

This clone was recorded at least ten times. The rearrangement uses TRBV6-6 and TRBJ2-5, with D perhaps matching TRBD1 (6 bases). CDR3 length: 14 residues. Trimming took 3 bases from V and 2 from J, leaving 10 bases between them. Germline-derived CDR1 and CDR2 are MNHNY and SVGAGI (reference sequence). CDR3 sequence reads: CASSYFRGQETQYF. In DNA, the CDR3 is TGTGCCAGCAGTTATTTCAGGGGTCAAGAGACCCAGTACTTC.

The gene calls are TRBV10-2 and TRBJ2-7; D might be TRBD1 (6 bases). This CDR3 comprises 13 residues. V lost 5 bases, J lost 7 bases, and 15 bases lay in between. Germline V lookup: CDR1 WSHSY, CDR2 SAAADI. The CDR3 region has the DNA TGCGCCAGCAGTCAGGGGTCCGAGTGGGAGCAGTACTTC. Translation gives CASSQGSEWEQYF.

The chain combines TRBV28 with TRBJ1-1, with D possibly TRBD1 on 5 matching bases. Germline CDR1 and CDR2: MDHEN and SYDVKM. Trimming left V 1 base short and J 7 bases short, with 13 bases between. CDR3 length: 14 residues. CDR3 DNA: TGTGCCAGCAGTTTATTGTCGGGGACTGTTGAAGCTTTCTTT. It specifies CASSLLSGTVEAFF.

V is TRBV4-2 and J is TRBJ2-7; D could derive from TRBD1 or TRBD2 (5 bases each). The ends were cut back, 0 bases at V and 7 bases at J, with 13 bases in the middle. The length of the CDR3 is 14 residues. CDR1 is LGHNA, CDR2 YNFKEQ, per germline. CDR3: CASSQDLLGEEQYF. As DNA, the CDR3 is TGTGCCAGCAGCCAAGATCTGTTAGGGGAGGAGCAGTACTTC.

This clone turned up a few times. The rearrangement uses TRBV7-2 and TRBJ2-7, with 7 positions matching TRBD2. The CDR3 spans 16 residues. The trim removed 5 bases at V and 3 bases at J, leaving 13 bases unmatched. Germline values: CDR1 SGHTA, CDR2 FQGNSA. The CDR3 region has the DNA TGTGCCAGCAGCCGGACCGGGACTAACTTGGTCTACGAGCAGTACTTC. This gives the protein CASSRTGTNLVYEQYF.

This rearrangement joins TRBV6-5 to TRBJ2-5; 7 positions match TRBD2. The germline V gene encodes CDR1 MNHEY and CDR2 SVGAGI. The CDR3 is 15 amino acids. V shed 2 bases, J shed 4 bases, and the junction held 7 bases outside the gene matches. CDR3 loop: CASSYGSGKGETQYF. In nucleotides, the CDR3 is TGTGCCAGCAGTTACGGGAGCGGGAAGGGAGAGACCCAGTACTTC.

This clone was found many times. The V call is TRBV5-6, the J call TRBJ2-3, with D possibly being TRBD1 (6 bases). The CDR3 totals 14 residues. CDR1 and CDR2 from the germline V gene are SGHDT and YYEEEE. V was clipped by 1 base and J by 3 bases, with 9 bases between them. The CDR3 loop reads CASSLRQATDTQYF. In DNA form, the CDR3 reads TGTGCCAGCAGCTTGCGACAGGCAACAGATACGCAGTATTTT. The full variable domain, completed using reference TRBV5-6 and TRBJ2-3, is DAGVTQSPTHLIKTRGQQVTLRCSPKSGHDTVSWYQQALGQGPQFIFQYYEEEERQRGNFPDRFSGHQFPNYSSELNVNALLLGDSALYLCASSLRQATDTQYFGPGTRLTVL.

This clone was detected only once. The chain uses TRBV6-6 and TRBJ2-3; possible D gene TRBD1, 6 bases. This CDR3 contains 15 residues. Per germline, CDR1 MNHNY and CDR2 SVGAGI (reference sequence). V was trimmed by 6 bases and J by 7 bases, leaving 20 bases between them. The CDR3 region is CASSEWQGIANTQYF. DNA of the CDR3: TGTGCCAGCAGCGAATGGCAGGGGATTGCAAATACGCAGTATTTT.

This chain uses TRBV28 with TRBJ2-2; no definite D call. Trimming removed 6 bases at V and 7 bases at J, with 12 bases between. The CDR3 loop spans 13 amino acids. Germline assignment: CDR1 MDHEN and CDR2 SYDVKM. The CDR3 region has the DNA TGTGCCAGCAGAGCTCTCCGTTTCGGGGAGCTGTTTTTT. It yields the protein CASRALRFGELFF.

This clone has just a few counts. The chain links TRBV19 to TRBJ2-7; D possibly corresponds to TRBD1 (5 bases). Germline V CDR1 and CDR2: LNHDA, SQIVND (reference sequence). The CDR3 runs 14 residues. Trimming stripped 0 bases from V and 4 bases from J, with 10 bases between. The CDR3 protein is CASSIEQGGYEQYF. In DNA, the CDR3 is TGTGCCAGTAGTATAGAGCAGGGTGGGTACGAGCAGTACTTC.

This clone was observed a handful of times. The V call is TRBV19, the J call TRBJ2-7; 12 bases are a match to TRBD2. The J segment lost 2 bases and the V segment lost 3 bases, leaving 11 bases of the junction unmatched. Germline CDR1 LNHDA, CDR2 SQIVND (reference sequence). The CDR3 loop spans 18 amino acids. DNA for the CDR3: TGTGCCAGTAGTATTGGCCTCCCCCTAGCGGGAGGGGCCTACGAGCAGTACTTC. Encoded protein: CASSIGLPLAGGAYEQYF. Filled out from reference TRBV19 and TRBJ2-7, the complete variable domain reads DGGITQSPKYLFRKEGQNVTLSCEQNLNHDAMYWYRQDPGQGLRLIYYSQIVNDFQKGDIAEGYSVSREKKESFPLTVTSAQKNPTAFYLCASSIGLPLAGGAYEQYFGPGTRLTVT.

The rearrangement joins TRBV6-6 to TRBJ2-7, with D hard to call. Germline CDR1 is MNHNY and CDR2 is SVGAGI (reference sequence). The CDR3 loop spans 15 amino acids. The V end was cut by 6 bases, the J end by 3 bases, with 18 bases between. CDR3 coding DNA: TGTGCCAGCAGACCACTCAAGGGAAGTCTCTACGAGCAGTACTTC. It specifies CASRPLKGSLYEQYF.

This clone has only a few counts. The chain is built from TRBV7-9 and TRBJ1-2, with 8 bases that match TRBD1. The CDR3 extends over 13 amino acids. Per germline, CDR1 SEHNR and CDR2 FQNEAQ (reference sequence). The trim removed 5 bases at V and 6 bases at J, leaving 5 bases unmatched. CDR3 protein: CASSTQTGDGYTF. The DNA of the CDR3 is TGTGCCAGCAGCACCCAGACAGGGGATGGCTACACCTTC.

This clone was recorded a few times. Other nucleotide sequences from this sample produce the same CDR3. This chain connects TRBV6-5 to TRBJ2-3; D is perhaps TRBD2 (5 bases). The CDR3 covers 12 residues. The V and J ends lost 2 bases and 5 bases respectively, with 5 bases between them. Germline assignment: CDR1 MNHEY and CDR2 SVGAGI. The chain's CDR3 is CASSYRGDTQYF. In nucleotides, the CDR3 is TGTGCCAGCAGTTACCGGGGAGATACGCAGTATTTT.

This clone appeared a few times. The chain has TRBV7-9 and TRBJ2-5, with 7 bases lining up with TRBD2. With V trimmed by 3 bases and J by 5 bases, 6 bases remained unmatched. CDR1 SEHNR and CDR2 FQNEAQ come from the germline V gene (reference sequence). The CDR3 has 14 amino acids. For the CDR3, the DNA is TGTGCCAGCAGCTTTTCCGGGAGGAGTGAGACCCAGTACTTC. Translation gives CASSFSGRSETQYF.

The chain has TRBV10-3 and TRBJ2-7; D is unclear. This CDR3 contains 15 residues. V lost 3 bases and J 0 bases, leaving 12 bases between the germline ends. Germline assignment: CDR1 ENHRY and CDR2 SYGVKD. This CDR3 reads CAISEGLPHSYEQYF. Written as DNA, the CDR3 is TGTGCCATCAGTGAAGGCCTCCCCCACTCCTACGAGCAGTACTTC.

The rearrangement links TRBV6-5 to TRBJ2-2; TRBD2 might be the D (5 bases). The CDR3 totals 13 residues. Germline lookup yields CDR1 MNHEY and CDR2 SVGAGI. Trimming pared 6 bases from V and 7 bases from J, leaving 12 bases between. CDR3 region: CASRRDSGGELFF. For the CDR3, the DNA is TGTGCCAGCAGGAGGGATTCAGGCGGGGAGCTGTTTTTT.

The V call is TRBV28, the J call TRBJ1-5; D remains unclear. With 5 bases removed from V and 4 bases from J, the gap between germline ends came to 15 bases. The CDR3 covers 15 residues. In germline, CDR1 is MDHEN, CDR2 SYDVKM. The CDR3 DNA reads TGTGCCAGCAGTCGTGTGTCCGGATTTAATCAGCCCCAGCATTTT. Its translation: CASSRVSGFNQPQHF.

The chain carries TRBV29-1 and TRBJ2-5; D is possibly TRBD1 or TRBD2 (5 bases each). Gene TRBJ2-7 matches the end of the DNA better, so the J call may be wrong. The CDR3 extends over 12 amino acids. Looked up from germline, CDR1 is SQVTM and CDR2 is ANQGSEA. The CDR3 here is CSVAGQAYEQYF. CDR3 sequence (DNA): TGCAGCGTTGCGGGGCAGGCCTACGAGCAGTACTTC.

This clone appeared a few times. This chain connects TRBV10-3 to TRBJ2-5; tentative D call: TRBD2 (6 bases). Trimming cost V 10 bases and J 1 base, with 13 bases left between them. The CDR3 is 13 residues long. Germline V gene data show CDR1 as ENHRY and CDR2 as SYGVKD. The CDR3 nucleotides read TGTGCCAGCAGGGACTCCATCCAAGAGACCCAGTACTTC. Translated: CASRDSIQETQYF.

This rearrangement joins TRBV10-3 to TRBJ2-2, with D unresolved. This CDR3 spans 15 amino acids. Trimming stripped 0 bases from V and 6 bases from J, with 11 bases between. Germline V gene lookup returns CDR1 ENHRY and CDR2 SYGVKD. The CDR3 reads CAISESWQSPGELFF. CDR3 sequence (DNA): TGTGCCATCAGTGAGTCGTGGCAAAGCCCCGGGGAGCTGTTTTTT.